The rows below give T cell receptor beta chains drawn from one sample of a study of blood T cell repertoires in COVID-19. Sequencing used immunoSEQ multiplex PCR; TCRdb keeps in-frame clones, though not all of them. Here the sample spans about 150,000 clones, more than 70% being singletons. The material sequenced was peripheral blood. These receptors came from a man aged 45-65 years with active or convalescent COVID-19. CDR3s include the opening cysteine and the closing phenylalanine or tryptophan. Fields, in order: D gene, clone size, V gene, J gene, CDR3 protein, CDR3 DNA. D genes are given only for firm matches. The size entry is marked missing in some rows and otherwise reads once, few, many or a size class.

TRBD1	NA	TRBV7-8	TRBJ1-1	CASSVDRGSTEAFF	TGTGCCAGCAGCGTGGACAGGGGGAGCACTGAAGCTTTCTTT
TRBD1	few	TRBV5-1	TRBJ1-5	CASSLTGGEQPQHF	TGCGCCAGCAGCTTGACAGGGGGCGAACAGCCCCAGCATTTT
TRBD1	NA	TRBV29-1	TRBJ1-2	CSVETGVMSGYTF	TGCAGCGTTGAAACAGGGGTGATGAGTGGCTACACCTTC
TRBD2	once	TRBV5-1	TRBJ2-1	CASSSNAGGFYEQFF	TGCGCCAGCAGCTCCAACGCGGGAGGGTTCTATGAGCAGTTCTTC
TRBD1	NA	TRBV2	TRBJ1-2	CASTTGTGGWYGYTF	TGTGCCAGCACAACCGGGACAGGGGGCTGGTATGGCTACACCTTC
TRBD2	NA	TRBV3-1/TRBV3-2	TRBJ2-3	CASSQDPASGTTDTQYF	TGTGCCAGCAGCCAAGATCCGGCTAGCGGAACCACAGATACGCAGTATTTT
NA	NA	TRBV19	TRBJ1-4	CASSIGGGTHEKLFF	TGTGCCAGTAGTATAGGGGGCGGGACCCATGAAAAACTGTTTTTT
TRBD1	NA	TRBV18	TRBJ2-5	CASSPDAGTGQYF	TGTGCCAGCTCACCCGATGCCGGGACAGGGCAGTACTTC
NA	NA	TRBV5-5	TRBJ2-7	CASSQAGLTYEQYF	TGTGCCAGCAGCCAAGCAGGGTTGACCTACGAGCAGTACTTC
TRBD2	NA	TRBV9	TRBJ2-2	CASSVVGLATELGGELFF	TGTGCCAGCAGCGTAGTAGGACTAGCTACTGAACTTGGCGGGGAGCTGTTTTTT
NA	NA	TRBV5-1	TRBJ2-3	CASSLEYPRLGLDTQYF	TGCGCCAGCAGCTTGGAGTATCCGAGACTGGGGCTCGATACGCAGTATTTT
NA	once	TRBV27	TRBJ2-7	CASSLSFLVSEQYF	TGTGCCAGCAGTTTATCGTTCCTTGTCTCCGAGCAGTACTTC
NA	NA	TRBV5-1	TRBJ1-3	CASSEGSSGNTIYF	TGCGCCAGCAGCGAGGGAAGCTCTGGAAACACCATATATTTT
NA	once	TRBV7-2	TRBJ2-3	CASSLTGQGTDTQYF	TGTGCCAGCAGCTTAACGGGACAAGGCACAGATACGCAGTATTTT
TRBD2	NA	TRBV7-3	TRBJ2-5	CASSETGTSMETQYF	TGTGCCAGCAGCGAAACCGGGACTAGTATGGAGACCCAGTACTTC
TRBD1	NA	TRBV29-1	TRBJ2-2	CSVRRGTGGPGELFF	TGCAGCGTTAGAAGAGGGACAGGGGGCCCCGGGGAGCTGTTTTTT
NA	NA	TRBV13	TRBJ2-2	CASTSRENTGELFF	TGTGCCAGCACCTCGCGGGAGAACACCGGGGAGCTGTTTTTT
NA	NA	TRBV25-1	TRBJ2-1	CASSLVYNEQFF	TGTGCCAGCAGCCTAGTCTACAATGAGCAGTTCTTC
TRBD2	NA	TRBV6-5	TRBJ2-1	CASSSQRGWAYNEQFF	TGTGCCAGCAGTTCACAGCGGGGGTGGGCATACAATGAGCAGTTCTTC
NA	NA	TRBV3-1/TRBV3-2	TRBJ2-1	CASSPMQSTYNEQFF	TGTGCCAGCAGTCCGATGCAGTCGACCTACAATGAGCAGTTCTTC
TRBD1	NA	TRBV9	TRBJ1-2	CASSGSRGQGESGYTF	TGTGCCAGCAGCGGCTCTAGGGGGCAGGGCGAGAGTGGCTACACCTTC
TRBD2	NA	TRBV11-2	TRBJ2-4	CASSLDGLAGLILRYF	TGTGCCAGCAGCTTAGATGGACTAGCTGGGCTAATCCTACGCTACTTC
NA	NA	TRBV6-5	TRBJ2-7	CASSTGFRSYEQYF	TGTGCCAGCAGCACCGGGTTCCGCTCCTACGAGCAGTACTTC
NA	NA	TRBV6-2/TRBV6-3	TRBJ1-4	CASSPLDYLGEKLFF	TGTGCCAGCAGCCCATTGGACTACCTGGGGGAAAAACTGTTTTTT
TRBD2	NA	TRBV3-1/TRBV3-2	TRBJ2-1	CASSQESGIIVNEQFF	TGTGCCAGCAGCCAAGAGAGCGGGATTATTGTCAATGAGCAGTTCTTC
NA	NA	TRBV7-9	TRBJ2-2	CASSLTLPGELFF	TGTGCCAGCAGCTTAACTTTGCCCGGGGAGCTGTTTTTT
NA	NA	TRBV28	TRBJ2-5	CASSPSSAGETQYF	TGTGCCAGCAGTCCTTCGTCCGCGGGAGAGACCCAGTACTTC
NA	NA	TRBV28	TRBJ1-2	CASSFGQNYGYTF	TGTGCCAGCAGTTTCGGACAGAACTATGGCTACACCTTC
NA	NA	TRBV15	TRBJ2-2	CATSRDLAGELFF	TGTGCCACCAGCAGAGATCTAGCCGGGGAGCTGTTTTTT
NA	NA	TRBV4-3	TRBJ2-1	CASSQDGRLAHNEQFF	TGCGCCAGCAGCCAAGATGGCCGCCTAGCCCACAATGAGCAGTTCTTC
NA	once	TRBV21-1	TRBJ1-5	CASRPIPGQDSNQPQHF	TGTGCCAGCAGACCGATTCCGGGACAAGATAGCAATCAGCCCCAGCATTTT
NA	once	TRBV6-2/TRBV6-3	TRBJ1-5	CASSYFRGSQPQHF	TGTGCCAGCAGTTATTTCAGGGGTAGCCAGCCCCAGCATTTT
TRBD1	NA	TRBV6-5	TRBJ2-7	CATTRQGNYEQYF	TGTGCCACGACCCGACAGGGAAACTACGAGCAGTACTTC
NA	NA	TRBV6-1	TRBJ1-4	CASSETREKLFF	TGTGCCAGCAGTGAGACACGAGAAAAACTGTTTTTT
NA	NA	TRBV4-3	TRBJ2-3	CASSQDHLDTQYF	TGCGCCAGCAGCCAAGATCATTTAGATACGCAGTATTTT
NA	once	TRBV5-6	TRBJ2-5	CASSLEGVVFQETQYF	TGTGCCAGCAGCTTGGAGGGGGTAGTGTTCCAAGAGACCCAGTACTTC
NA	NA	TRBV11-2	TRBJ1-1	CASSLTLDTEAFF	TGTGCCAGCAGCTTAACACTAGACACTGAAGCTTTCTTT
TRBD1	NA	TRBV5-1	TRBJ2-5	CASSTTTGVETQYF	TGCGCCAGCAGCACGACGACAGGGGTAGAGACCCAGTACTTC
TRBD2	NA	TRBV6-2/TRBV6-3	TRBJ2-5	CASSYGARNMDPGGETQYF	TGTGCCAGCAGTTACGGCGCCCGAAACATGGACCCGGGAGGGGAGACCCAGTACTTC
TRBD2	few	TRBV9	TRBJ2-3	CASSPGTSGSTDTQYF	TGTGCCAGCAGCCCAGGGACTAGCGGCAGCACAGATACGCAGTATTTT
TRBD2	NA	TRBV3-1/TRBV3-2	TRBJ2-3	CASSRGTSANTQYF	TGTGCCAGCAGCCGCGGGACTAGCGCGAATACGCAGTATTTT
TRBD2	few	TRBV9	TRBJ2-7	CASSPRGGPYEQYF	TGTGCCAGCAGCCCCCGGGGGGGACCCTACGAGCAGTACTTC
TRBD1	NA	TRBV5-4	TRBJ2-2	CASSLKDRIGELFF	TGTGCCAGCAGCTTGAAGGACAGGATCGGGGAGCTGTTTTTT
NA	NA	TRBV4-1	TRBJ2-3	CASRFVNLKTDTQYF	TGCGCCAGCAGGTTCGTAAACTTAAAGACAGATACGCAGTATTTT
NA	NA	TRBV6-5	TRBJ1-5	CASSPEAGPQHF	TGTGCCAGCAGTCCCGAAGCTGGGCCCCAGCATTTT
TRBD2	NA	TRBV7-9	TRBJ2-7	CASSFLTSGVDEQYF	TGTGCCAGCAGCTTTCTGACTAGCGGGGTTGATGAGCAGTACTTC
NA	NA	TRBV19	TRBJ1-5	CATERVSGQPQHF	TGTGCCACCGAGAGGGTTAGCGGACAGCCCCAGCATTTT
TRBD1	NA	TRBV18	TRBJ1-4	CASSPGTGGINEKLFF	TGTGCCAGCTCACCGGGGACAGGGGGCATTAATGAAAAACTGTTTTTT
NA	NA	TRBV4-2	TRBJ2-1	CASSQEGPIYNEQFF	TGTGCCAGCAGCCAAGAGGGCCCTATATACAATGAGCAGTTCTTC